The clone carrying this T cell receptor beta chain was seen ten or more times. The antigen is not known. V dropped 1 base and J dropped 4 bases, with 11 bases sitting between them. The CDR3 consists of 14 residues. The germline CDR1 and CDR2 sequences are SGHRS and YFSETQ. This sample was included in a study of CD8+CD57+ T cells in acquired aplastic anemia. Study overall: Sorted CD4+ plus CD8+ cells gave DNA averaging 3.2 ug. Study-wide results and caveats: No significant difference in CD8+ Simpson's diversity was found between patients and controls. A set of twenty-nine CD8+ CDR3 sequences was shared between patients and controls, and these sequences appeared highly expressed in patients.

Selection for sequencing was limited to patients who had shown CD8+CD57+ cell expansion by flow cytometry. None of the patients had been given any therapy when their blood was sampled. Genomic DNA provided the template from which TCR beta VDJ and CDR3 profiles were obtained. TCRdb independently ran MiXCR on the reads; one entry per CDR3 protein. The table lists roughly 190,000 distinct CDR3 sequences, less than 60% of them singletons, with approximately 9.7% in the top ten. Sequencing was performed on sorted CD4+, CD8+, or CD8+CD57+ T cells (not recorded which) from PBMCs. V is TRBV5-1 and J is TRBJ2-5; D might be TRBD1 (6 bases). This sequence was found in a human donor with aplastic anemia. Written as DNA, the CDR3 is TGCGCCAGCAGCTTGCTGGGGGCGGGAGAGACCCAGTACTTC. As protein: CASSLLGAGETQYF. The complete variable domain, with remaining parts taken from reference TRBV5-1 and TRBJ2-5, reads KAGVTQTPRYLIKTRGQQVTLSCSPISGHRSVSWYQQTPGQGLQFLFEYFSETQRNKGNFPGRFSGRQFSNSRSEMNVSTLELGDSALYLCASSLLGAGETQYFGPGTRLLVL.